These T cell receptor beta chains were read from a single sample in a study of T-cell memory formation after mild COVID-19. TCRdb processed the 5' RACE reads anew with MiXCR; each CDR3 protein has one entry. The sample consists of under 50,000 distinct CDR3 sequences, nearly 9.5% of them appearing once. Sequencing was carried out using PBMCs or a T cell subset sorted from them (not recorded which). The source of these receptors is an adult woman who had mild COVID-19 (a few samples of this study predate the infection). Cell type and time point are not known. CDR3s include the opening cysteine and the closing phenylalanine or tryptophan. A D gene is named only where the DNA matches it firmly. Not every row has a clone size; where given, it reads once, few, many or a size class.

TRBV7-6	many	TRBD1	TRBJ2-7	TGTGCCAGCAGCTTAGGGACAGGGGGCGAGCAGTACTTC	CASSLGTGGEQYF
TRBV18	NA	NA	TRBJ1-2	TGTGCCAGCTCGCCCCTCCCCCACAGGAGAGAGGGGAACTATGGCTACACCTTC	CASSPLPHRREGNYGYTF
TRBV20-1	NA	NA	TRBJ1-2	TGCAGTGCTAGGCCGGAGGGCTATGGCTACACCTTC	CSARPEGYGYTF
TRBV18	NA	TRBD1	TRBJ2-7	TGTGCCAGCTCGCCGGGACAGGGACCTCCCGAGCAGTACTTC	CASSPGQGPPEQYF
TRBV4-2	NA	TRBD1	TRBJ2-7	TGTGCCAGGGGTCCAGGGGGCGCAGGCTCCTACGAGCAGTACTTC	CARGPGGAGSYEQYF
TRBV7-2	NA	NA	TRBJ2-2	TGTGCCAGCAGCTTAGCCTTTCGACCTCCGGGAACCGGGGAGCTGTTTTTT	CASSLAFRPPGTGELFF
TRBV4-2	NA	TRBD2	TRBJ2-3	TGTGCCAGCAGCCAAGATGGGACTAGCGGGGGGTCAGATACGCAGTATTTT	CASSQDGTSGGSDTQYF
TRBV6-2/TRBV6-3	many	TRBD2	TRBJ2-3	TGTGCCAGCAGCCCCCGACTAGCGGGGGGTGATACGCAGTATTTT	CASSPRLAGGDTQYF
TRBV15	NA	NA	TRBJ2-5	TGTGCCACCAGCACGGGCCTGACCCCCCAAGAGACCCAGTACTTC	CATSTGLTPQETQYF
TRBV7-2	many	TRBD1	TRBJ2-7	TGTGCCAGCAGCGCGGTCAGGGACAGCCCCTACGAGCAGTACTTC	CASSAVRDSPYEQYF
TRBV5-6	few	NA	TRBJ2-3	TGTGCCAGCAGCTTGTTCCCCCCCCGGGCGTCCGCAGATACGCAGTATTTT	CASSLFPPRASADTQYF